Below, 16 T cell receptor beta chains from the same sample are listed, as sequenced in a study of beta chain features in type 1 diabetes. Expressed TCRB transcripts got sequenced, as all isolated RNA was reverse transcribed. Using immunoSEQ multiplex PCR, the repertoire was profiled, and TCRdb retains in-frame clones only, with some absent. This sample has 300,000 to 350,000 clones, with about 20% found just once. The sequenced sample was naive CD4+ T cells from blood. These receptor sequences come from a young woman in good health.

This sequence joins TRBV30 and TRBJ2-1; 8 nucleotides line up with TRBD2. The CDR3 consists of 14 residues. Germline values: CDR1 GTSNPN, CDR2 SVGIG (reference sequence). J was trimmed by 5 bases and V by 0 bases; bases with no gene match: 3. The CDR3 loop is CAWSVRGLDNEQFF. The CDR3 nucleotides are TGTGCCTGGAGTGTAAGGGGACTAGACAATGAGCAGTTCTTC.

In DNA, the CDR3 is TGTGCCAGCAGTTGGGGACAGGGGTACAATGAGCAGTTCTTC. This codes for CASSWGQGYNEQFF. This chain uses TRBV28 with TRBJ2-1; TRBD1 agrees at 10 bases. The CDR3 totals 14 residues. The V segment lost 4 bases and the J segment 4 bases; nucleotides outside the gene matches: 1. Germline loops: CDR1 MDHEN, CDR2 SYDVKM.

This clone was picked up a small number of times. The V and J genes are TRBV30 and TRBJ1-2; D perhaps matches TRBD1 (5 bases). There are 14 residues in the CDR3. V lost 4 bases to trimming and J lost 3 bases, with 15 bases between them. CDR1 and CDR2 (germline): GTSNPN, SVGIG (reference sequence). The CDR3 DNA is TGTGCCTGGACTGGAGGGGTTGCTGACTATGGCTACACCTTC. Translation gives CAWTGGVADYGYTF. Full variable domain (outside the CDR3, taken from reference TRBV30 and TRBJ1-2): SQTIHQWPATLVQPVGSPLSLECTVEGTSNPNLYWYRQAAGRGLQLLFYSVGIGQISSEVPQNLSASRPQDRQFILSSKKLLLSDSGFYLCAWTGGVADYGYTFGSGTRLTVV.

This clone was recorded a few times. Written as DNA, the CDR3 is TGTGCCAGCAGCCAAGAAACGGCAGGGGGTCTTCAGCCCCAGCATTTT. Amino acids: CASSQETAGGLQPQHF. This rearrangement joins TRBV4-2 to TRBJ1-5; 7 bases fit TRBD1. Germline values: CDR1 LGHNA, CDR2 YNFKEQ. The CDR3 covers 16 residues. With 0 bases clipped from V and 6 bases from J, the junction kept 8 bases outside the gene matches.

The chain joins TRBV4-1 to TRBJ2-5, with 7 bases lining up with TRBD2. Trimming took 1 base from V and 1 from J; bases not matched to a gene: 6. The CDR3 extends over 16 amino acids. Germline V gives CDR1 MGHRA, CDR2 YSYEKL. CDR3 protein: CASSQVSGVAQETQYF. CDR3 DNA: TGCGCCAGCAGCCAAGTAAGCGGGGTTGCCCAAGAGACCCAGTACTTC.

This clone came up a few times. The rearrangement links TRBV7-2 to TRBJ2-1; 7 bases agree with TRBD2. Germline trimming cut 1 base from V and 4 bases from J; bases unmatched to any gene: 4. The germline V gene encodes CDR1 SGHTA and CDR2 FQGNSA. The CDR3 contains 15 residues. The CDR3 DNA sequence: TGTGCCAGCAGCTTAGGGCGGGGGTATTACAATGAGCAGTTCTTC. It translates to CASSLGRGYYNEQFF.

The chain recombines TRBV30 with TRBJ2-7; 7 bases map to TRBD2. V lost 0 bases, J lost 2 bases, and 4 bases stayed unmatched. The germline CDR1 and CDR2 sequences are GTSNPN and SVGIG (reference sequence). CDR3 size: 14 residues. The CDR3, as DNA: TGTGCCTGGAGTGTTTGGGGGACTACCTACGAGCAGTACTTC. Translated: CAWSVWGTTYEQYF.

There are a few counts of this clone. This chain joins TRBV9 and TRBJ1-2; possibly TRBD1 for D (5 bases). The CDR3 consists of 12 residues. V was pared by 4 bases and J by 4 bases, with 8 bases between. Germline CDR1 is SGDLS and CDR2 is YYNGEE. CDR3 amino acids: CASSRQTYGYTF. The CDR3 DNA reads TGTGCCAGCAGCAGACAGACCTATGGCTACACCTTC.

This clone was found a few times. CDR3 nucleotides: TGTGCCAGCAGCTTAGCGGCGGGGCACCACACAGATACGCAGTATTTT. Its protein product is CASSLAAGHHTDTQYF. The J gene is TRBJ2-3, the V gene TRBV7-9; D may be TRBD2 (6 bases). V lost 0 bases to trimming and J lost 2 bases, with 12 bases between them. The CDR3 has 16 amino acids. Germline assignment: CDR1 SEHNR and CDR2 FQNEAQ (reference sequence).

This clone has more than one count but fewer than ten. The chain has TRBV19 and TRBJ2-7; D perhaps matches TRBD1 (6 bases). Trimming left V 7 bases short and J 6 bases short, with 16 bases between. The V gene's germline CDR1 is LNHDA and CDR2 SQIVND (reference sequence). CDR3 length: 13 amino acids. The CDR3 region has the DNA TGTGCCAGTACCCGACAGGCGGGCGGCGAGCAGTACTTC. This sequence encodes CASTRQAGGEQYF.

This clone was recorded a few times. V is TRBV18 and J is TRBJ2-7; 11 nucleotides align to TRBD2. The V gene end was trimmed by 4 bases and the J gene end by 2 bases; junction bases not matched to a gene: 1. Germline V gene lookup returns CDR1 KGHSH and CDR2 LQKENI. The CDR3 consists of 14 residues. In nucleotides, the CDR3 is TGTGCCAGCTCACGACTAGCGGGGCCCTACGAGCAGTACTTC. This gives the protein CASSRLAGPYEQYF.

In nucleotides, the CDR3 is TGTGCCAGCAGCCCGAGTCTGACCGGGACAGTGACCTACGAGCAGTACTTC. Translating it yields CASSPSLTGTVTYEQYF. The V and J genes are TRBV9 and TRBJ2-7, with TRBD1 identical over 7 bases. V was clipped by 4 bases and J by 2 bases; unmatched bases: 15. The CDR3 spans 17 residues. Germline-derived CDR1 and CDR2 are SGDLS and YYNGEE. The complete variable domain, with remaining parts taken from reference TRBV9 and TRBJ2-7, reads DSGVTQTPKHLITATGQRVTLRCSPRSGDLSVYWYQQSLDQGLQFLIQYYNGEERAKGNILERFSAQQFPDLHSELNLSSLELGDSALYFCASSPSLTGTVTYEQYFGPGTRLTVT.

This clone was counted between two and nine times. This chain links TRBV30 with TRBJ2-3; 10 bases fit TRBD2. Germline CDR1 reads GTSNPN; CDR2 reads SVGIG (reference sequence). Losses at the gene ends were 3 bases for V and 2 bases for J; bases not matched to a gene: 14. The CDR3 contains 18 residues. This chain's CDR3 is CAWSGLAGGSTDTDTQYF. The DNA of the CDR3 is TGTGCCTGGAGCGGGTTAGCGGGGGGCAGTACGGACACAGATACGCAGTATTTT.

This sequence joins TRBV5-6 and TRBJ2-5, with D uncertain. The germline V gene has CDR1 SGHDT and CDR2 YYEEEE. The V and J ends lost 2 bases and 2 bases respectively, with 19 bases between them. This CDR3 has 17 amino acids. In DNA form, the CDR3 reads TGTGCCAGCAGCTTTTGGCCGGCGGCTGAGGTACAAGAGACCCAGTACTTC. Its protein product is CASSFWPAAEVQETQYF.

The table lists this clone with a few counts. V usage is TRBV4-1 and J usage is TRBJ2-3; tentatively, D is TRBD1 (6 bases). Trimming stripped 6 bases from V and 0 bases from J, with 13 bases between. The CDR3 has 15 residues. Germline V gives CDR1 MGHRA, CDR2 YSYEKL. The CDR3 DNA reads TGCGCCAGCAGTCAGGACAGCGCTAGCACAGATACGCAGTATTTT. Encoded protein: CASSQDSASTDTQYF.

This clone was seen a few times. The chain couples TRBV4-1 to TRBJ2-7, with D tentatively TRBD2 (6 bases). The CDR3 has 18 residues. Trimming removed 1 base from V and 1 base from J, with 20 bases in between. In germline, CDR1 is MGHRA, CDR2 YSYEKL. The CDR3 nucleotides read TGCGCCAGCAGCCAAGGGGCCGCGGGACCCCGGGGGTCCTACGAGCAGTACTTC. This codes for CASSQGAAGPRGSYEQYF.